This section outlines one T cell receptor (beta chain) sequence together with its context. Its matching antigen is unknown. PCR used 60 Vbeta primers and 13 Jbeta primers. Produced via immunoSEQ multiplex PCR; TCRdb's table is partial and in-frame only. The sample lists roughly 100,000 clones, roughly three quarters occurring once. The data derive from a study of cytomegalovirus exposure and HLA in healthy donors. Across the whole study: Genotyping of roughly 400 donors showed that over 80% belonged to the Caucasian-associated ancestry cluster.

General study points: Only CMV serostatus was available as immune exposure information. The study put roughly 160 TCR beta chains on its list as cytomegalovirus-associated. There was a cluster of highly shared sequence variants that was likely a sequencing artifact.

This receptor was obtained from a man aged 45 to 65 in good health and CMV-seropositive. Input material: PBMCs.

CDR3 coding DNA: TGCGCCAGCAGCTTGGCCGGGGGGATGTCCTACAATGAGCAGTTCTTC. This encodes CASSLAGGMSYNEQFF. The V gene is TRBV5-1, the J gene TRBJ2-1; the match to TRBD2 covers 7 bases. CDR3 length equals 16 residues. The ends lost 0 bases at V and 1 base at J; junction bases unmatched: 4. Germline assignment: CDR1 SGHRS and CDR2 YFSETQ.